This TCR beta chain was identified during a study of blood T cell repertoires in COVID-19. Study context: Sites across the United States, Italy and Spain contributed samples from acute and convalescent COVID-19. The cDNA or gDNA used as material had been derived from T cells, B-cell-depleted T cells, or PBMCs.

In the study's own analysis: Quantification of nucleated cells was approximated via reference gene primer amplification. Using immunoSEQ multiplex PCR, the repertoire was profiled, and TCRdb retains in-frame clones only, with some absent. The V and J calls and clone size were taken over from that table, and D and trimming were inferred from the DNA. Among about 180,000 clones listed, around 76% were seen once. Trimming cost V 3 bases and J 7 bases; bases outside gene matches: 5. CDR3 length: 16 amino acids. Germline V gene data show CDR1 as KGHDR and CDR2 as SFDVKD. This sequence was found in a woman in her 70s with acute or convalescent COVID-19. The chain carries TRBV24-1 and TRBJ2-1; TRBD2 matches at 13 bases. Sequencing input: peripheral blood. The CDR3 sequence: CATSDLLAGGPNEQFF. Here the CDR3 DNA reads TGTGCCACCAGTGATCTACTAGCGGGAGGGCCAAATGAGCAGTTCTTC.